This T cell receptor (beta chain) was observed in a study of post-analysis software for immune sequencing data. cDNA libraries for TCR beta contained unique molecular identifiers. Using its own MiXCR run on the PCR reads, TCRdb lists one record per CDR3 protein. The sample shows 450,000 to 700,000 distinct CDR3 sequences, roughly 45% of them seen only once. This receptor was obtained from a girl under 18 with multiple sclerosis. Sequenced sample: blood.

CDR3 sequence reads: CASRTRGRNNYGYTF. The DNA for the CDR3 is TGTGCCAGCAGGACCCGGGGGCGTAATAACTATGGCTACACCTTC. The chain is built from TRBV27 and TRBJ1-2, with D possibly being TRBD1 (6 bases). The ends were cut back, 6 bases at V and 1 base at J, with 15 bases in the middle. The CDR3 length is 15 residues. Germline values: CDR1 MNHEY, CDR2 SMNVEV (reference sequence).